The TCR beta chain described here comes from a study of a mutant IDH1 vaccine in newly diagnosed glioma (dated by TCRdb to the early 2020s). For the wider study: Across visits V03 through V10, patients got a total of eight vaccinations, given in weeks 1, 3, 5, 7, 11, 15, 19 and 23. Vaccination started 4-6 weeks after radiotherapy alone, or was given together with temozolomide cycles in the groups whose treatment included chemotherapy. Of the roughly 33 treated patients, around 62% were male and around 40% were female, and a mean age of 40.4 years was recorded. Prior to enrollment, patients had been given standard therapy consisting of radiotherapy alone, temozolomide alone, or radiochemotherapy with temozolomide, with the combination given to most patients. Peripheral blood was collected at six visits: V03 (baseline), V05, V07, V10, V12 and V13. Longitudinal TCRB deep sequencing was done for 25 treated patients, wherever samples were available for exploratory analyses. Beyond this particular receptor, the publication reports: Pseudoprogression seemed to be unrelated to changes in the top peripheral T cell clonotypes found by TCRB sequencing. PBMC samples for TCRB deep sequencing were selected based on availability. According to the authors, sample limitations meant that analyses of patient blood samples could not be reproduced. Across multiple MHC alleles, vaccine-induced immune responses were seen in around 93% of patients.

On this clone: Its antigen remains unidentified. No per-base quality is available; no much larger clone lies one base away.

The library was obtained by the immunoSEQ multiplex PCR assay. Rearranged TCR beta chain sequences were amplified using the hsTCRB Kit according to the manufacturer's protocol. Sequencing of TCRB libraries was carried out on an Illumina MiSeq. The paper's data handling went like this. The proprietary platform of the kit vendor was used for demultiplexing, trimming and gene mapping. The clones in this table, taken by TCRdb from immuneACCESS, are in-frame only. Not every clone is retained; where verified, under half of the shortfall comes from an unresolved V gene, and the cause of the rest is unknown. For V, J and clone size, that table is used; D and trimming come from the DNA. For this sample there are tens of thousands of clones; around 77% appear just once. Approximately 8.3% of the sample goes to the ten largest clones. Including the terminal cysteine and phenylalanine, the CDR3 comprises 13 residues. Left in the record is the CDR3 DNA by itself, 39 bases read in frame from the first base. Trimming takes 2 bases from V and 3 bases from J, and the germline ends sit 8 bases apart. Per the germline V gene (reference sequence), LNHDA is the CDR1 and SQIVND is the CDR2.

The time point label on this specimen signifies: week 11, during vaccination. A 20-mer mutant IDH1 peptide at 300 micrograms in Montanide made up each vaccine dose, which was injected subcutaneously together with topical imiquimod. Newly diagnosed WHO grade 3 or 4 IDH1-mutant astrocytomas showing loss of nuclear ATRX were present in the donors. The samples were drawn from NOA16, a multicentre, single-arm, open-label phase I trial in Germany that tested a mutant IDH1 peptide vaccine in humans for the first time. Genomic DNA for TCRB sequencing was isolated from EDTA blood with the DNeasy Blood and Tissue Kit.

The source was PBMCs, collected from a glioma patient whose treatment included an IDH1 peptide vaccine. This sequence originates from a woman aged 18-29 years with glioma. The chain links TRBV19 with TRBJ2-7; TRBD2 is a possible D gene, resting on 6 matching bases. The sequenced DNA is TGTGCCAGTAGTATACGGGGGAACTACGAGCAGTACTTC. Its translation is CASSIRGNYEQYF.